This T cell receptor beta chain was retrieved from a study of identifying expanded T cells in peripheral blood. Overall study findings and caveats: Clone count variance between roughly 2-week samples rose with total template count.

The CDR3 has 13 residues. The germline V gene has CDR1 KGHSH and CDR2 LQKENI. V gave up 2 bases and J gave up 8 bases, with 12 bases separating them. Only a few counts were recorded for this clone. Its matching antigen is unknown. TCRdb's copy holds only in-frame clones and misses some; the assay was immunoSEQ multiplex PCR. The sample lists some 99,000 clones, about 87% occurring once. Healthy donors had no documented immune events, such as infections, while sampled. The specimen sequenced was blood. This receptor was identified in a person aged 18-69 years in good health. The chain joins TRBV18 to TRBJ1-2; D gene ambiguous. The CDR3 sequence is CASSPESFGGYTF. The CDR3 nucleotides are TGTGCCAGCTCACCAGAGAGTTTCGGAGGCTACACCTTC.